Listed here are 15 T cell receptor beta chains from one sample, sequenced in a study of identical twins. TCRdb redid the calling of the 5' RACE reads with MiXCR, one entry per CDR3 protein. The repertoire consists of some 500,000 distinct CDR3 sequences, with over 11% occurring once and the leading ten covering 0.8% to 1%. In addition, the sample was reused for a study of yellow fever vaccine responses in identical twins.

What was sequenced was CD4+ T cells sorted from blood. Receptor source: a woman aged 18-35 years in good health.

This clonotype was seen a handful of times. In DNA, the CDR3 is TGCGCCAGCAGCTCCGCGACGGGCAGGGGAGAGACCCAGTACTTC. As protein: CASSSATGRGETQYF. The rearrangement joins TRBV5-1 to TRBJ2-5; D is possibly TRBD1 (6 bases). This CDR3 is 15 amino acids long. Trimming removed 3 bases at V and 4 bases at J, with 16 bases between. CDR1 SGHRS and CDR2 YFSETQ come from the germline V gene.

Ten or more counts support this clonotype. The V gene is TRBV28, the J gene TRBJ1-5; TRBD1 matches at 7 bases. The V segment lost 5 bases and the J segment 3 bases; nucleotides outside the gene matches: 4. CDR1 and CDR2 from the germline V gene are MDHEN and SYDVKM. This CDR3 is built from 14 residues. CDR3 residues: CASSGGTVNQPQHF. CDR3 in DNA: TGTGCCAGCAGTGGCGGGACAGTCAATCAGCCCCAGCATTTT.

This clonotype was observed a few times. This chain joins TRBV7-6 and TRBJ1-5; TRBD1 might be the D (6 bases). V gave up 0 bases and J gave up 6 bases, with 9 bases separating them. From germline, CDR1 is SGHVS and CDR2 FNYEAQ. The CDR3 runs 14 residues. The CDR3 reads CASSLARGGQPQHF. CDR3 in DNA: TGTGCCAGCAGCTTAGCCAGGGGAGGTCAGCCCCAGCATTTT. Complete variable domain (other parts from reference TRBV7-6 and TRBJ1-5): GAGVSQSPRYKVTKRGQDVALRCDPISGHVSLYWYRQALGQGPEFLTYFNYEAQQDKSGLPNDRFSAERPEGSISTLTIQRTEQRDSAMYRCASSLARGGQPQHFGDGTRLSIL.

The chain uses TRBV7-9 and TRBJ1-1; D call uncertain. Trimming pared 0 bases from V and 0 bases from J, leaving 11 bases between. CDR3 length: 16 amino acids. Germline values: CDR1 SEHNR, CDR2 FQNEAQ (reference sequence). The DNA of the CDR3 is TGTGCCAGCAGCTTAGCGGGTACGGCAATGAACACTGAAGCTTTCTTT. Translating it yields CASSLAGTAMNTEAFF.

This clonotype was observed a few times. The chain joins TRBV9 to TRBJ2-1; weak D call: TRBD1 (5 bases). V lost 2 bases and J lost 0, with 9 bases in between. Germline V gene sequence: CDR1 SGDLS, CDR2 YYNGEE. This CDR3 has 15 residues. The CDR3: CASSVGPSSYNEQFF. CDR3 nucleotide sequence: TGTGCCAGCAGCGTGGGGCCGAGCTCCTACAATGAGCAGTTCTTC.

Only a few counts were recorded for this clonotype. V gene TRBV24-1 combines with J gene TRBJ1-2; D is unclear. Germline V CDR1 and CDR2: KGHDR, SFDVKD. The germline V and J ends were trimmed by 0 bases and 7 bases, with 2 bases remaining between them. This CDR3 comprises 11 residues. This CDR3 is CATSDLGGYTF. CDR3 sequence (DNA): TGTGCCACCAGTGATTTGGGTGGCTACACCTTC.

The chain carries TRBV7-2 and TRBJ2-7, with 11 bases aligning to TRBD1. The ends lost 5 bases at V and 2 bases at J; junction bases unmatched: 14. The CDR3 covers 18 residues. CDR1 is SGHTA and CDR2 is FQGNSA in the germline V gene. The CDR3 DNA reads TGTGCCAGCAGCCCAGCGAGGACAGGGGGCGGGAAGCCCTACGAGCAGTACTTC. Its protein product is CASSPARTGGGKPYEQYF.

This chain connects TRBV25-1 to TRBJ2-7, with 7 nucleotides matching TRBD1. This CDR3 comprises 14 residues. The germline CDR1 and CDR2 sequences are MGHDK and SYGVNS. With 5 bases clipped from V and 4 bases from J, the junction kept 8 bases outside the gene matches. In DNA form, the CDR3 reads TGTGCCAGCAGTATTATCCGGGACAGATACGAGCAGTACTTC. Protein sequence: CASSIIRDRYEQYF.

This chain uses TRBV3-1 with TRBJ2-4; TRBD2 agrees at 7 bases. The CDR3 spans 17 residues. The V gene's germline CDR1 is LGHDT and CDR2 YNNKEL (reference sequence). Germline trimming cut 4 bases from V and 3 bases from J; bases unmatched to any gene: 12. The CDR3 loop reads CASSPSLGGGGKNIQYF. CDR3 DNA: TGTGCCAGCAGCCCCTCGTTGGGTGGGGGGGGCAAAAACATTCAGTACTTC.

This clonotype came up a few times. Since no conserved phenylalanine or tryptophan closes the CDR3, a read error is the likely cause. The limits of the CDR3 on the DNA are not certain, so only TCRdb's listed CDR3 is given. This chain connects TRBV11-1 to TRBJ2-7; no DNA check was done on the table's D call, TRBD2. The CDR3 spans 13 residues, counting both ends. The germline V gene has CDR1 SGHAT and CDR2 FQDESV (reference sequence). This CDR3 is CASSHLEGLAIFN.

This clonotype was counted many times. J is TRBJ2-7 and V is TRBV12-3 or TRBV12-4; tentatively, D is TRBD2 (5 bases). With 5 bases removed from V and 4 bases from J, the gap between germline ends came to 21 bases. The CDR3 sequence is 16 residues long. CDR3 coding DNA: TGTGCCAGCAGTGAGAGGGCACTTCCTAAAGTTTACGAGCAGTACTTC. Protein product: CASSERALPKVYEQYF.

This clonotype turned up a few times. The gene calls are TRBV2 and TRBJ1-5; a weak D match, TRBD1 (6 bases). The CDR3 sequence is 13 residues long. Germline V gene data show CDR1 as SNHLY and CDR2 as FYNNEI. The germline V and J ends were trimmed by 7 bases and 5 bases, with 12 bases remaining between them. The DNA for the CDR3 is TGTGCCAGCAAGAGAGAGGGGGATCAGCCCCAGCATTTT. Its protein product is CASKREGDQPQHF.

The chain joins TRBV20-1 to TRBJ1-4; D gene uncertain. The CDR3 consists of 14 residues. The germline CDR1 and CDR2 sequences are DFQATT and SNEGSKA (reference sequence). V lost 6 bases to trimming and J lost 6 bases, with 17 bases between them. The CDR3 DNA sequence: TGCAGTGCCTTAGAGGCCCGTTTCGATGAAAAACTGTTTTTT. The encoded protein is CSALEARFDEKLFF.

The J gene is TRBJ2-1, the V gene TRBV29-1; no firm D call. This CDR3 has 13 residues. Germline CDR1 and CDR2: SQVTM and ANQGSEA. V lost 4 bases and J 7 bases, leaving 14 bases between the germline ends. CDR3 residues: CSVGGSVGNEQFF. CDR3 nucleotides: TGCAGCGTTGGGGGTAGTGTCGGAAATGAGCAGTTCTTC.

This clonotype has more than one count but fewer than ten. The genes are TRBV6-5 and TRBJ2-1, with D perhaps matching TRBD2 (6 bases). The CDR3 sequence is 15 residues long. Germline CDR1 MNHEY, CDR2 SVGAGI. V lost 0 bases and J 6 bases, leaving 12 bases between the germline ends. CDR3 DNA: TGTGCCAGCAGTTACTCGAAGCCCGGGGGCAATGAGCAGTTCTTC. Amino acids: CASSYSKPGGNEQFF.